These T cell receptor beta chains were read from a single sample in a study of T cell clonotyping in hematopoietic cell transplantation. Some clones are missing from TCRdb's copy, which holds only in-frame ones; the method was immunoSEQ multiplex PCR. The table records approximately 41,000 clones, 95% of them present only once. The sequenced sample consisted of peripheral blood mononuclear cells. The receptors stem from a young man in good health. Some clones in this sample may be carry-over from other donors' samples. Each CDR3 is given with its conserved first and last residue. Each record gives: V gene, J gene, D gene, clone size, CDR3 protein, CDR3 DNA. The D gene is left open where the match is weak. Clone size is given for some rows only: seen once, a few or many times, or a class if the clone is expanded.

v_gene: TRBV30
j_gene: TRBJ1-2
d_gene: NA
abundance: once
CDR3aa: CAWSINARAGGYTF
CDR3nt: TGTGCCTGGAGTATCAATGCCAGGGCTGGCGGCTACACCTTC

v_gene: TRBV5-1
j_gene: TRBJ1-3
d_gene: TRBD1
abundance: NA
CDR3aa: CASSFSTGSGGNTIYF
CDR3nt: TGCGCCAGCAGCTTCTCGACAGGGAGCGGTGGAAACACCATATATTTT

v_gene: TRBV13
j_gene: TRBJ1-1
d_gene: NA
abundance: NA
CDR3aa: CASSLPRRVEAFF
CDR3nt: TGTGCCAGCAGCTTGCCGCGCAGGGTCGAAGCTTTCTTT

v_gene: TRBV6-5
j_gene: TRBJ1-2
d_gene: TRBD1
abundance: once
CDR3aa: CASSRDRGLGYTF
CDR3nt: TGTGCCAGCAGCCGTGACAGGGGGCTTGGCTACACCTTC

v_gene: TRBV6-1
j_gene: TRBJ2-6
d_gene: NA
abundance: NA
CDR3aa: CASSEVQSGANVLTF
CDR3nt: TGTGCCAGCAGTGAAGTGCAATCTGGGGCCAACGTCCTGACTTTC

v_gene: TRBV10-2
j_gene: TRBJ1-2
d_gene: NA
abundance: NA
CDR3aa: CASTDGNYGYTF
CDR3nt: TGCGCCAGCACGGATGGGAACTATGGCTACACCTTC

v_gene: TRBV19
j_gene: TRBJ1-1
d_gene: NA
abundance: NA
CDR3aa: CASSPGQRNTEAFF
CDR3nt: TGTGCCAGTAGCCCGGGACAAAGGAACACTGAAGCTTTCTTT

v_gene: TRBV7-8
j_gene: TRBJ1-4
d_gene: TRBD1
abundance: NA
CDR3aa: CASSLGLWPPPEDRVTNEKLFF
CDR3nt: TGTGCCAGCAGCTTAGGTCTATGGCCGCCCCCTGAGGACAGGGTTACTAATGAAAAACTGTTTTTT

v_gene: TRBV5-4
j_gene: TRBJ2-7
d_gene: NA
abundance: NA
CDR3aa: CASSLGASVEQYF
CDR3nt: TGTGCCAGCAGCTTGGGGGCCAGTGTCGAGCAGTACTTC

v_gene: TRBV18
j_gene: TRBJ2-7
d_gene: TRBD1
abundance: NA
CDR3aa: CASSPSPGQESYEQYF
CDR3nt: TGTGCCAGCTCACCGAGCCCGGGACAGGAGTCCTACGAGCAGTACTTC

v_gene: TRBV19
j_gene: TRBJ2-2
d_gene: TRBD2
abundance: NA
CDR3aa: CASTLGAGGTGELFF
CDR3nt: TGTGCCAGTACTCTAGGGGCGGGGGGCACCGGGGAGCTGTTTTTT

v_gene: TRBV4-1
j_gene: TRBJ1-1
d_gene: NA
abundance: NA
CDR3aa: CASSQEPGRGGMMNTEAFF
CDR3nt: TGCGCCAGCAGCCAAGAGCCCGGAAGGGGGGGAATGATGAACACTGAAGCTTTCTTT

v_gene: TRBV9
j_gene: TRBJ1-2
d_gene: TRBD1
abundance: NA
CDR3aa: CASSALQGTRYGYTF
CDR3nt: TGTGCCAGCAGCGCCTTACAGGGGACAAGGTATGGCTACACCTTC

v_gene: TRBV30
j_gene: TRBJ2-7
d_gene: NA
abundance: NA
CDR3aa: CAARQRSIYEQYF
CDR3nt: TGTGCCGCCAGACAGAGGTCCATCTACGAGCAGTACTTC

v_gene: TRBV30
j_gene: TRBJ1-1
d_gene: NA
abundance: NA
CDR3aa: CAWSVGGLSTEAFF
CDR3nt: TGTGCCTGGAGTGTTGGAGGGTTAAGCACTGAAGCTTTCTTT

v_gene: TRBV5-1
j_gene: TRBJ1-1
d_gene: NA
abundance: NA
CDR3aa: CASILGVQGDTEAFF
CDR3nt: TGCGCCAGCATCTTGGGGGTACAGGGAGACACTGAAGCTTTCTTT

v_gene: TRBV14
j_gene: TRBJ2-7
d_gene: NA
abundance: NA
CDR3aa: CASSRTTYEQYF
CDR3nt: TGTGCCAGCAGCCGAACCACCTACGAGCAGTACTTC

v_gene: TRBV19
j_gene: TRBJ2-1
d_gene: NA
abundance: NA
CDR3aa: CASSSAASSLSYNEQFF
CDR3nt: TGTGCCAGTAGTTCAGCCGCTAGCTCCCTCTCCTACAATGAGCAGTTCTTC

v_gene: TRBV9
j_gene: TRBJ2-1
d_gene: NA
abundance: once
CDR3aa: CASSGNVGSYNEQFF
CDR3nt: TGTGCCAGCAGCGGAAACGTGGGCTCCTACAATGAGCAGTTCTTC

v_gene: TRBV5-6
j_gene: TRBJ2-7
d_gene: TRBD1
abundance: NA
CDR3aa: CASSLSRGQLHEQYF
CDR3nt: TGTGCCAGCAGCTTGAGTAGGGGACAGTTACACGAGCAGTACTTC

v_gene: TRBV6-6
j_gene: TRBJ2-3
d_gene: NA
abundance: NA
CDR3aa: CASSPRDSDTQYF
CDR3nt: TGTGCCAGCAGTCCTCGGGACTCCGATACGCAGTATTTT

v_gene: TRBV2
j_gene: TRBJ2-2
d_gene: NA
abundance: NA
CDR3aa: CASSDLDWKGVNTGELFF
CDR3nt: TGTGCCAGCAGTGACCTCGACTGGAAGGGGGTGAACACCGGGGAGCTGTTTTTT

v_gene: TRBV19
j_gene: TRBJ1-1
d_gene: NA
abundance: NA
CDR3aa: CASSQQVNTEAFF
CDR3nt: TGTGCCAGTAGTCAACAGGTGAACACTGAAGCTTTCTTT

v_gene: TRBV7-9
j_gene: TRBJ2-5
d_gene: NA
abundance: few
CDR3aa: CASSSEGETQYF
CDR3nt: TGTGCCAGCAGCTCGGAGGGGGAGACCCAGTACTTC

v_gene: TRBV4-2
j_gene: TRBJ2-1
d_gene: NA
abundance: once
CDR3aa: CASSLGLDNEQFF
CDR3nt: TGTGCCAGCAGCCTGGGACTTGACAATGAGCAGTTCTTC

v_gene: TRBV29-1
j_gene: TRBJ1-2
d_gene: NA
abundance: NA
CDR3aa: CSVVWQRNYGYTF
CDR3nt: TGCAGCGTTGTATGGCAGAGAAACTATGGCTACACCTTC

v_gene: TRBV9
j_gene: TRBJ2-7
d_gene: TRBD1
abundance: NA
CDR3aa: CASSTGAYYEQYF
CDR3nt: TGTGCCAGCAGCACAGGGGCGTACTACGAGCAGTACTTC

v_gene: TRBV11-3
j_gene: TRBJ1-1
d_gene: NA
abundance: NA
CDR3aa: CASSNTNGREAFF
CDR3nt: TGTGCCAGCAGTAATACGAACGGACGTGAAGCTTTCTTT

v_gene: TRBV7-6
j_gene: TRBJ2-2
d_gene: NA
abundance: NA
CDR3aa: CASSTAGELFF
CDR3nt: TGTGCCAGCAGCACAGCCGGGGAGCTGTTTTTT

v_gene: TRBV5-4
j_gene: TRBJ2-1
d_gene: TRBD2
abundance: NA
CDR3aa: CASSSLGLAGVGEQFF
CDR3nt: TGTGCCAGCAGCTCCTTGGGACTAGCGGGAGTTGGGGAGCAGTTCTTC

v_gene: TRBV6-1
j_gene: TRBJ1-3
d_gene: NA
abundance: NA
CDR3aa: CASSERAGNTIYF
CDR3nt: TGTGCCAGCAGTGAGAGAGCTGGAAACACCATATATTTT

v_gene: TRBV25-1
j_gene: TRBJ1-6
d_gene: NA
abundance: NA
CDR3aa: CASTPAGGHSPLHF
CDR3nt: TGTGCCAGCACCCCGGCCGGTGGGCATTCACCCCTCCACTTT

v_gene: TRBV7-2
j_gene: TRBJ1-5
d_gene: TRBD1
abundance: NA
CDR3aa: CASSLWTGDQPQHF
CDR3nt: TGTGCCAGCAGCCTTTGGACAGGGGATCAGCCCCAGCATTTT

v_gene: TRBV9
j_gene: TRBJ2-1
d_gene: NA
abundance: NA
CDR3aa: CASTTGGAGNNEQFF
CDR3nt: TGTGCCAGCACCACAGGGGGAGCGGGAAACAATGAGCAGTTCTTC

v_gene: TRBV27
j_gene: TRBJ1-1
d_gene: NA
abundance: NA
CDR3aa: CASSWGGGGWAEAFF
CDR3nt: TGTGCCAGCAGTTGGGGGGGCGGGGGATGGGCTGAAGCTTTCTTT

v_gene: TRBV14
j_gene: TRBJ1-2
d_gene: NA
abundance: NA
CDR3aa: CASSQDLAARNGYTF
CDR3nt: TGTGCCAGCAGCCAAGATCTGGCAGCGAGGAATGGCTACACCTTC

v_gene: TRBV19
j_gene: TRBJ2-1
d_gene: NA
abundance: NA
CDR3aa: CASRRGSSYNEQFF
CDR3nt: TGTGCCAGTAGGCGGGGTAGCTCCTACAATGAGCAGTTCTTC

v_gene: TRBV2
j_gene: TRBJ2-1
d_gene: NA
abundance: NA
CDR3aa: CASSLELGVGEQFF
CDR3nt: TGTGCCAGCAGTCTGGAACTGGGCGTGGGTGAGCAGTTCTTC

v_gene: TRBV4-1
j_gene: TRBJ1-5
d_gene: TRBD1
abundance: NA
CDR3aa: CASSRDSIGNQPQHF
CDR3nt: TGCGCCAGCAGCCGGGACAGTATAGGCAATCAGCCCCAGCATTTT

v_gene: TRBV9
j_gene: TRBJ2-5
d_gene: NA
abundance: NA
CDR3aa: CASSVDPAVQETQYF
CDR3nt: TGTGCCAGCAGCGTAGACCCAGCAGTTCAAGAGACCCAGTACTTC

v_gene: TRBV30
j_gene: TRBJ2-7
d_gene: TRBD2
abundance: NA
CDR3aa: CAWRLAGAREQYF
CDR3nt: TGTGCCTGGAGGTTAGCGGGAGCGAGGGAGCAGTACTTC

v_gene: TRBV7-2
j_gene: TRBJ2-5
d_gene: TRBD1
abundance: NA
CDR3aa: CASSARTGEETQYF
CDR3nt: TGTGCCAGCAGCGCCCGGACAGGGGAGGAGACCCAGTACTTC

v_gene: TRBV12-5
j_gene: TRBJ1-2
d_gene: TRBD1
abundance: NA
CDR3aa: CASGSGTGSGYTF
CDR3nt: TGTGCTAGTGGTTCTGGGACAGGGTCCGGCTACACCTTC

v_gene: TRBV11-3
j_gene: TRBJ2-1
d_gene: TRBD2
abundance: NA
CDR3aa: CASSSGTSGRGDSNEQFF
CDR3nt: TGTGCCAGCAGCTCCGGGACTAGCGGGAGAGGGGATTCGAATGAGCAGTTCTTC

v_gene: TRBV18
j_gene: TRBJ1-6
d_gene: NA
abundance: NA
CDR3aa: CASSPFPGSSLAPLHF
CDR3nt: TGTGCCAGCTCACCTTTTCCGGGTAGCAGTTTGGCACCCCTCCACTTT

v_gene: TRBV18
j_gene: TRBJ2-7
d_gene: TRBD1
abundance: NA
CDR3aa: CASSPPGQGSYEQYF
CDR3nt: TGTGCCAGCTCACCCCCGGGACAGGGCTCCTACGAGCAGTACTTC

v_gene: TRBV27
j_gene: TRBJ1-1
d_gene: NA
abundance: NA
CDR3aa: CASSFVLGGEAFF
CDR3nt: TGTGCCAGCAGTTTCGTTTTAGGGGGTGAAGCTTTCTTT

v_gene: TRBV10-3
j_gene: TRBJ1-6
d_gene: NA
abundance: NA
CDR3aa: CAISDPAGHGSPLHF
CDR3nt: TGTGCCATCAGTGATCCAGCAGGGCACGGTTCACCCCTCCACTTT

v_gene: TRBV5-4
j_gene: TRBJ1-2
d_gene: NA
abundance: NA
CDR3aa: CASSYDRNTPYGYTF
CDR3nt: TGTGCCAGCAGCTACGACAGGAACACCCCCTATGGCTACACCTTC

v_gene: TRBV20-1
j_gene: TRBJ2-5
d_gene: NA
abundance: once
CDR3aa: CSASLKTQYF
CDR3nt: TGCAGTGCTAGCTTGAAGACCCAGTACTTC

v_gene: TRBV5-1
j_gene: TRBJ1-5
d_gene: NA
abundance: NA
CDR3aa: CASSLQGDQPQHF
CDR3nt: TGCGCCAGCAGCTTGCAGGGTGATCAGCCCCAGCATTTT